The T cell receptor (beta chain) under discussion was sequenced for a study of blood T cell repertoires in COVID-19. Study context: The United States, Italy and Spain provided the acute and convalescent COVID-19 samples.

The assay was immunoSEQ multiplex PCR, and TCRdb's table has in-frame clones only and misses some. Among roughly 300,000 clones listed, over 75% were seen once. This CDR3 is built from 15 residues. CDR1 and CDR2 (germline): MNHEY, SVGEGT. V lost 2 bases to trimming and J lost 4 bases, with 9 bases between them. The chain links TRBV6-2 or TRBV6-3 to TRBJ2-6, with D tentatively TRBD2 (5 bases). The sample consisted of peripheral blood. The origin of this receptor is a human donor in a cohort sampled during active COVID-19. The CDR3 nucleotides read TGTGCCAGCAGTTACGATGGGAGCGGGGCCAACGTCCTGACTTTC. Protein product: CASSYDGSGANVLTF.